The rows below give T cell receptor beta chains drawn from one sample of a study of T cells in Graves' hyperthyroidism and ophthalmopathy. From the multiplex PCR reads, TCRdb called clonotypes with MiXCR, one entry per CDR3 protein. The sample lists roughly 360,000 distinct CDR3 sequences; about 14% were seen once. Sequencing was carried out using blood. Receptor source: a man aged 30 to 45 with Graves' hyperthyroidism that later progressed to Graves' ophthalmopathy. Both conserved end residues are part of each CDR3. The order of the fields is D gene, J gene, V gene, clone size, CDR3 DNA, CDR3 protein. A D gene is named only where the DNA matches it firmly. Size tells how often a clone was seen (once, few, many) or the class of an expanded clone, and some rows leave it out.

D gene: -
J gene: TRBJ2-3
V gene: TRBV4-1
clone size: -
CDR3 DNA: TGCGCCAGCAGCCCGCAGGGGGGGCTTTCTGATACGCAGTATTTT
CDR3 protein: CASSPQGGLSDTQYF

D gene: -
J gene: TRBJ1-6
V gene: TRBV7-9
clone size: -
CDR3 DNA: TGTGCCAGCAGCTTATTTTGGAATTCACCCCTCCACTTT
CDR3 protein: CASSLFWNSPLHF

D gene: -
J gene: TRBJ1-2
V gene: TRBV6-1
clone size: many
CDR3 DNA: TGTGCCAGCAGTGAAGCGGCAGGGTTGGGCTACACCTTC
CDR3 protein: CASSEAAGLGYTF

D gene: TRBD2
J gene: TRBJ2-5
V gene: TRBV4-2
clone size: -
CDR3 DNA: TGTGCCAGCAGCCAAGTTGCTAGCGGGGTGAAAGAGACCCAGTACTTC
CDR3 protein: CASSQVASGVKETQYF

D gene: TRBD2
J gene: TRBJ2-7
V gene: TRBV6-1
clone size: few
CDR3 DNA: TGTGCCAGTCGGGGGGGCAGCTCCTACGAGCAGTACTTC
CDR3 protein: CASRGGSSYEQYF

D gene: -
J gene: TRBJ2-3
V gene: TRBV14
clone size: many
CDR3 DNA: TGTGCCAGCAGCCTACGGGGGCCCACAGATACGCAGTATTTT
CDR3 protein: CASSLRGPTDTQYF

D gene: -
J gene: TRBJ1-4
V gene: TRBV29-1
clone size: -
CDR3 DNA: TGCAGCGTTGAAGATCGGGGTGTTAATGAAAAACTGTTTTTT
CDR3 protein: CSVEDRGVNEKLFF

D gene: -
J gene: TRBJ1-6
V gene: TRBV19
clone size: -
CDR3 DNA: TGTGCCAGTAGTATCAGGGACTCACCCCTCCACTTT
CDR3 protein: CASSIRDSPLHF

D gene: -
J gene: TRBJ1-6
V gene: TRBV11-3
clone size: many
CDR3 DNA: TGTGCCAGCAGCCCACGGATGGCCGGCGCCTATAATTCACCCCTCCACTTT
CDR3 protein: CASSPRMAGAYNSPLHF

D gene: -
J gene: TRBJ1-5
V gene: TRBV7-3
clone size: many
CDR3 DNA: TGTGCCAGCAGCTTATACCCAGATAGCAATCAGCCCCAGCATTTT
CDR3 protein: CASSLYPDSNQPQHF

D gene: -
J gene: TRBJ1-5
V gene: TRBV2
clone size: many
CDR3 DNA: TGTGCCAGCAATGACGAAGGGCAAGATCAGCCCCAGCATTTT
CDR3 protein: CASNDEGQDQPQHF

D gene: TRBD1
J gene: TRBJ2-6
V gene: TRBV7-9
clone size: -
CDR3 DNA: TGTGCCAGCAGCCGACCAACCGGGACAGATAGCTCTGGGGCCAACGTCCTGACTTTC
CDR3 protein: CASSRPTGTDSSGANVLTF

D gene: -
J gene: TRBJ1-4
V gene: TRBV3-1
clone size: many
CDR3 DNA: TGTGCCAGCAGCCAAGAGCCCCTCGGGGGTCCGAATGAAAAACTGTTTTTT
CDR3 protein: CASSQEPLGGPNEKLFF

D gene: -
J gene: TRBJ2-1
V gene: TRBV11-2
clone size: many
CDR3 DNA: TGTGCCAGCAGCTTCGGTAGGTTTGGCTCCTACAATGAGCAGTTCTTC
CDR3 protein: CASSFGRFGSYNEQFF

D gene: -
J gene: TRBJ2-1
V gene: TRBV12-3/TRBV12-4
clone size: many
CDR3 DNA: TGTGCCAGCAGTTTAGGGGTCCTTGAGCAGTTCTTC
CDR3 protein: CASSLGVLEQFF

D gene: TRBD1
J gene: TRBJ1-6
V gene: TRBV19
clone size: -
CDR3 DNA: TGTGCCACCCAGGGCGGGCAGGGGGATTCACCCCTCCACTTT
CDR3 protein: CATQGGQGDSPLHF

D gene: -
J gene: TRBJ2-7
V gene: TRBV12-5
clone size: -
CDR3 DNA: TGTGCTGGTGGGGGGAAAGGGGGGCGCGAGCAGTACTTC
CDR3 protein: CAGGGKGGREQYF

D gene: -
J gene: TRBJ2-3
V gene: TRBV20-1
clone size: few
CDR3 DNA: TGCAGTGCTAGGCGCGGGGGCACAGATACGCAGTATTTT
CDR3 protein: CSARRGGTDTQYF

D gene: -
J gene: TRBJ1-2
V gene: TRBV5-1
clone size: many
CDR3 DNA: TGCGCCAGCAGCTTGGCCGGCCCTGGGCCCGGCTACACCTTC
CDR3 protein: CASSLAGPGPGYTF

D gene: -
J gene: TRBJ1-4
V gene: TRBV5-1
clone size: -
CDR3 DNA: TGCGCCAGCAGCTCACAGGCTAGCGGTGAAAAACTGTTTTTT
CDR3 protein: CASSSQASGEKLFF

D gene: -
J gene: TRBJ1-5
V gene: TRBV19
clone size: many
CDR3 DNA: TGTGCCAGTAGACCAGGGTCGACTCATCAGCCCCAGCATTTT
CDR3 protein: CASRPGSTHQPQHF

D gene: TRBD1
J gene: TRBJ2-7
V gene: TRBV11-3
clone size: many
CDR3 DNA: TGTGCCAGCAGCGCCCGGGACAGCAAGCACTACGAGCAGTACTTC
CDR3 protein: CASSARDSKHYEQYF

D gene: -
J gene: TRBJ2-7
V gene: TRBV5-6
clone size: -
CDR3 DNA: TGTGCCAGCAGCTTGGCCGGGGGAGGAAAAAGCTCCTACGAGCAGTACTTC
CDR3 protein: CASSLAGGGKSSYEQYF

D gene: -
J gene: TRBJ1-4
V gene: TRBV18
clone size: many
CDR3 DNA: TGTGCCAGCTCACCACAGGGGAGCGCTGAAAAACTGTTTTTT
CDR3 protein: CASSPQGSAEKLFF

D gene: -
J gene: TRBJ1-3
V gene: TRBV18
clone size: -
CDR3 DNA: TGTGCCAGCTCACCCGACGGGTTTCCAGGAAACACCATATATTTT
CDR3 protein: CASSPDGFPGNTIYF

D gene: -
J gene: TRBJ2-3
V gene: TRBV6-1
clone size: many
CDR3 DNA: TGTGCCAGCGGTGGGAGAAGCACAGATACGCAGTATTTT
CDR3 protein: CASGGRSTDTQYF

D gene: TRBD1
J gene: TRBJ1-1
V gene: TRBV6-1
clone size: many
CDR3 DNA: TGTGCCAGCACAACGTCGGGACAGCGCATGAACACTGAAGCTTTCTTT
CDR3 protein: CASTTSGQRMNTEAFF

D gene: -
J gene: TRBJ1-1
V gene: TRBV29-1
clone size: -
CDR3 DNA: TGCAGCGCCGCGACAGGCCAAGGGGTAGCTTTCTTT
CDR3 protein: CSAATGQGVAFF

D gene: -
J gene: TRBJ1-1
V gene: TRBV28
clone size: many
CDR3 DNA: TGTGCCAGCAGTAGAAAAGGACAGCTGAACACTGAAGCTTTCTTT
CDR3 protein: CASSRKGQLNTEAFF

D gene: TRBD1
J gene: TRBJ1-1
V gene: TRBV12-3/TRBV12-4
clone size: many
CDR3 DNA: TGTGCCAGCAGTTACAGACAGGGGAGTGAAGCTTTCTTT
CDR3 protein: CASSYRQGSEAFF

D gene: TRBD2
J gene: TRBJ2-3
V gene: TRBV7-6
clone size: -
CDR3 DNA: TGTGCCAGCAGCCCAGTGCGGGGGAACACAGATACGCAGTATTTT
CDR3 protein: CASSPVRGNTDTQYF

D gene: -
J gene: TRBJ1-5
V gene: TRBV28
clone size: many
CDR3 DNA: TGTGCCAGCAGTTTATCTATGGGGCTTAATCAGCCCCAGCATTTT
CDR3 protein: CASSLSMGLNQPQHF

D gene: TRBD2
J gene: TRBJ2-3
V gene: TRBV20-1
clone size: many
CDR3 DNA: TGCAGTGCTAGAGATCTAACTAGCGGGGGCACAGATACGCAGTATTTT
CDR3 protein: CSARDLTSGGTDTQYF

D gene: TRBD1
J gene: TRBJ1-2
V gene: TRBV7-9
clone size: -
CDR3 DNA: TGTGCCAGCAGCTTAGCTGTACAGGGGGTCGGGAACTATGGCTACACCTTC
CDR3 protein: CASSLAVQGVGNYGYTF

D gene: -
J gene: TRBJ1-4
V gene: TRBV7-9
clone size: -
CDR3 DNA: TGTGCCAGCAGCTTAGGCGGCGGAACTAATGAAAAACTGTTTTTT
CDR3 protein: CASSLGGGTNEKLFF

D gene: -
J gene: TRBJ2-3
V gene: TRBV6-1
clone size: many
CDR3 DNA: TGTGCCAGCAGTGAAGCGGGGTCCACCGATACGCAGTATTTT
CDR3 protein: CASSEAGSTDTQYF

D gene: -
J gene: TRBJ2-1
V gene: TRBV5-6
clone size: -
CDR3 DNA: TGTGCCAGCAGCTTTCGGGGGCCCAATGAGCAGTTCTTC
CDR3 protein: CASSFRGPNEQFF

D gene: -
J gene: TRBJ2-5
V gene: TRBV29-1
clone size: -
CDR3 DNA: TGCAGCGTCTTAGGTGGGGCCCTACAAGAGACCCAGTACTTC
CDR3 protein: CSVLGGALQETQYF

D gene: TRBD1
J gene: TRBJ2-3
V gene: TRBV4-1
clone size: -
CDR3 DNA: TGCGCCAGCAGCCAAGGGACAGGGGTTAGAGATACGCAGTATTTT
CDR3 protein: CASSQGTGVRDTQYF

D gene: TRBD2
J gene: TRBJ2-2
V gene: TRBV6-1
clone size: many
CDR3 DNA: TGTGCCAGCAGTGACAGACTAGCGGGGGGCACCGGGGAGCTGTTTTTT
CDR3 protein: CASSDRLAGGTGELFF